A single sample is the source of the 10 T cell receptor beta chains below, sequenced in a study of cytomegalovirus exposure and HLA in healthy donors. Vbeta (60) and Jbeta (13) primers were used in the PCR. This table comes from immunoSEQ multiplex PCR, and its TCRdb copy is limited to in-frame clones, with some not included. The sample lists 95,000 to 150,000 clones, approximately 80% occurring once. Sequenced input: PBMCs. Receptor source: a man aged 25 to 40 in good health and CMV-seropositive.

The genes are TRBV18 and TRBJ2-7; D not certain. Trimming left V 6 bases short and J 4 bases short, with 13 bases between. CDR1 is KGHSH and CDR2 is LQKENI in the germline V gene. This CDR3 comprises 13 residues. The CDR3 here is CASSRGPTYEQYF. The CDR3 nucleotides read TGTGCCAGCTCCCGCGGTCCAACTTACGAGCAGTACTTC.

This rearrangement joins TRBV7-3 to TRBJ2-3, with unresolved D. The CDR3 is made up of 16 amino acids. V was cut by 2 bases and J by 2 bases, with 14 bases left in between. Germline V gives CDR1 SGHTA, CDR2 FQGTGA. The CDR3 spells CASSLDSSEFTDTQYF. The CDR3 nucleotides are TGTGCCAGCAGCTTAGACTCCTCGGAATTCACAGATACGCAGTATTTT. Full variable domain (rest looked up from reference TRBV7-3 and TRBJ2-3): GAGVSQTPSNKVTEKGKYVELRCDPISGHTALYWYRQSLGQGPEFLIYFQGTGAADDSGLPNDRFFAVRPEGSVSTLKIQRTERGDSAVYLCASSLDSSEFTDTQYFGPGTRLTVL.

CDR3 sequence reads: CASSPGLAGYNEQFF. The CDR3 region has the DNA TGTGCCAGCAGTCCCGGACTAGCGGGGTACAATGAGCAGTTCTTC. The J gene is TRBJ2-1, the V gene TRBV6-5, with TRBD2 matching over 12 bases. CDR3 length equals 15 residues. Germline V CDR1 and CDR2: MNHEY, SVGAGI. V gave up 5 bases and J gave up 4 bases; unmatched junction bases: 3.

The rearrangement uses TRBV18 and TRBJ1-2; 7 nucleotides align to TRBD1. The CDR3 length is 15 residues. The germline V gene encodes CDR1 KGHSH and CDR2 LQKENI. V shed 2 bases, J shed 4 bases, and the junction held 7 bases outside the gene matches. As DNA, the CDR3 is TGTGCCAGCTCACCAGCAGACAGGGCTAGCTATGGCTACACCTTC. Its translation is CASSPADRASYGYTF.

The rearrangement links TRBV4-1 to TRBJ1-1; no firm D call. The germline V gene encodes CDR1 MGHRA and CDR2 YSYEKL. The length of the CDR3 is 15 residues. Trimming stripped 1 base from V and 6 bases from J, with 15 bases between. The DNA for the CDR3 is TGCGCCAGCAGCCAAGCCCCTCGGGGTTCAGCTGAAGCTTTCTTT. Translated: CASSQAPRGSAEAFF.

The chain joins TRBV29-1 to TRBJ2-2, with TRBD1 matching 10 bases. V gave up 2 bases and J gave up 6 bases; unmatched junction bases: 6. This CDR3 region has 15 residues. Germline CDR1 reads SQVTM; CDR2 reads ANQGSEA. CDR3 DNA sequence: TGCAGCGTTGAATGGGGGGACAGGGGATCCGGGGAGCTGTTTTTT. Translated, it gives CSVEWGDRGSGELFF.

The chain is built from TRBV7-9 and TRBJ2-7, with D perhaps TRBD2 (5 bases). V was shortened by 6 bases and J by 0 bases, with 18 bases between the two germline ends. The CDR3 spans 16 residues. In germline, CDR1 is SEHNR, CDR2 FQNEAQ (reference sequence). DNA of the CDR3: TGTGCCAGCAGTTATGGTCCCCCGGGGAGCTCCTACGAGCAGTACTTC. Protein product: CASSYGPPGSSYEQYF. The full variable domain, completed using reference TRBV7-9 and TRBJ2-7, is DTGVSQNPRHKITKRGQNVTFRCDPISEHNRLYWYRQTLGQGPEFLTYFQNEAQLEKSRLLSDRFSAERPKGSFSTLEIQRTEQGDSAMYLCASSYGPPGSSYEQYFGPGTRLTVT.

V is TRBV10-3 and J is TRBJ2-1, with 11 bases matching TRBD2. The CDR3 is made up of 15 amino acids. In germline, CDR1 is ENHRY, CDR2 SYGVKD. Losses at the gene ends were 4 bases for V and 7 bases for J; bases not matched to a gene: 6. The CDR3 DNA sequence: TGTGCCATCAGTGGCACTAGCGGGGGTGTAAATGAGCAGTTCTTC. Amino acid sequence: CAISGTSGGVNEQFF.

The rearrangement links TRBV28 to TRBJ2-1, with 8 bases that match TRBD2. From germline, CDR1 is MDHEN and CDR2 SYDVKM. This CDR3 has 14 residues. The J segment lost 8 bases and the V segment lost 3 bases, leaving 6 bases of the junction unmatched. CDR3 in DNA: TGTGCCAGCAGTTTCGGGGGGGCAGGCGATGAGCAGTTCTTC. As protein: CASSFGGAGDEQFF. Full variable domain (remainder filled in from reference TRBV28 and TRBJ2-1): DVKVTQSSRYLVKRTGEKVFLECVQDMDHENMFWYRQDPGLGLRLIYFSYDVKMKEKGDIPEGYSVSREKKERFSLILESASTNQTSMYLCASSFGGAGDEQFFGPGTRLTVL.

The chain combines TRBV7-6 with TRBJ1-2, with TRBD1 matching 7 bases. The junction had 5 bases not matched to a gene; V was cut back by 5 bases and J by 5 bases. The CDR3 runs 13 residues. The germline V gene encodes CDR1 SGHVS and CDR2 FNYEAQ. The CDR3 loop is CASSLTGLYGYTF. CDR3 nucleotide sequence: TGTGCCAGCAGCCTGACAGGGTTATATGGCTACACCTTC. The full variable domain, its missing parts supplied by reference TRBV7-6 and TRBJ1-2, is GAGVSQSPRYKVTKRGQDVALRCDPISGHVSLYWYRQALGQGPEFLTYFNYEAQQDKSGLPNDRFSAERPEGSISTLTIQRTEQRDSAMYRCASSLTGLYGYTFGSGTRLTVV.